One sample yielded the 18 T cell receptor beta chains listed below, sequenced in a study of CD8 T cells in Susac syndrome (dated by TCRdb to between 2018 and 2021). The library came from the immunoSEQ multiplex PCR assay. RNA was extracted using the RNeasy kit, and roughly 0.45 to 1 ug of the RNA was reverse transcribed with random hexamers. TCRdb cleaned the public reads at Q25 with fastp, built clones with MiXCR and kept in-frame beta chains. Rows are combined by CDR3 protein, so each entry shows the most common genes and DNA. The sample table contains 200,000 to 250,000 distinct CDR3 sequences; only one count was recorded for 95% of them. The ten largest clones take up less than 0.095% of the sample. Sequencing input: CD4+ T cells from PBMCs. These receptors came from a human donor with multiple sclerosis.

CDR3 in DNA: TGCAGTGCTAGAGCTTACGGGGGCCGATTGGGGGAGCAGTACTTC. The encoded protein is CSARAYGGRLGEQYF. This chain uses TRBV20-1 with TRBJ2-1; D is possibly TRBD1 or TRBD2 (6 bases each). The end of the DNA is better explained by TRBJ2-7, so the J call may be wrong. CDR3 size: 15 residues. Germline CDR1 and CDR2: DFQATT and SNEGSKA (reference sequence).

The genes are TRBV20-1 and TRBJ2-1, with TRBD2 matching over 11 bases. The CDR3 totals 12 residues. The V segment lost 5 bases and the J segment 7 bases; nucleotides outside the gene matches: 1. Germline CDR1 and CDR2: DFQATT and SNEGSKA (reference sequence). CDR3 region: CSAPSGRNEQFF. The DNA of the CDR3 is TGCAGTGCTCCTAGCGGGAGGAATGAGCAGTTCTTC.

This clonotype appeared once. This rearrangement joins TRBV19 to TRBJ2-3; D gene uncertain. Germline-derived CDR1 and CDR2 are LNHDA and SQIVND (reference sequence). The V end lost 7 bases, the J end lost 0 bases, and 14 bases lay between the germline ends. The CDR3 sequence is 15 residues long. The CDR3 loop reads CASTTVGYSTDTQYF. In DNA form, the CDR3 reads TGTGCCAGTACGACTGTTGGGTATAGCACAGATACGCAGTATTTT.

The chain links TRBV3-1 to TRBJ2-7; no reliable D call. From germline, CDR1 is LGHDT and CDR2 YNNKEL (reference sequence). The length of the CDR3 is 11 residues. Trimming took off 1 base at V and 7 bases at J, with 5 bases between the two ends. CDR3: CASSQGMEQYF. As DNA, the CDR3 is TGTGCCAGCAGCCAAGGTATGGAGCAGTACTTC.

This sequence joins TRBV29-1 and TRBJ2-7; D uncertain. CDR3 size: 12 residues. Germline V lookup: CDR1 SQVTM, CDR2 ANQGSEA. V was shortened by 5 bases and J by 0 bases, with 8 bases between the two germline ends. CDR3 DNA sequence: TGCAGCGTTATACAAAGCTCCTACGAGCAGTACTTC. The encoded protein is CSVIQSSYEQYF.

The rearrangement joins TRBV20-1 to TRBJ2-7; no clear D. The CDR3 runs 11 residues. V lost 2 bases to trimming and J lost 7 bases, with 9 bases between them. Germline lookup yields CDR1 DFQATT and CDR2 SNEGSKA (reference sequence). The CDR3, as DNA: TGCAGTGCTAGAACTTCCTTGGAGCAGTACTTC. It translates to CSARTSLEQYF.

The chain links TRBV9 to TRBJ1-1; D call uncertain. Germline V gene sequence: CDR1 SGDLS, CDR2 YYNGEE. The CDR3 totals 12 residues. The germline V and J ends were trimmed by 3 bases and 5 bases, with 8 bases remaining between them. CDR3 DNA sequence: TGTGCCAGCAGCGGACTGTCGACTGAAGCTTTCTTT. Its translation: CASSGLSTEAFF.

The chain recombines TRBV7-3 with TRBJ2-1; tentatively, D is TRBD1 (6 bases). Trimming cost V 5 bases and J 8 bases, with 22 bases left between them. This CDR3 comprises 16 residues. Per the germline V gene, CDR1 is SGHTA and CDR2 is FQGTGA. CDR3 sequence: CASSQATGLNRDEQFF. Written as DNA, the CDR3 is TGTGCCAGCAGCCAGGCCACAGGGCTCAATAGGGATGAGCAGTTCTTC.

The chain employs TRBV18 and TRBJ2-2; no clear D. V shed 1 base and J shed 2 bases, with 5 bases lying between them. The length of the CDR3 is 14 residues. The germline gives CDR1 KGHSH, CDR2 LQKENI. CDR3 sequence reads: CASSPQPNTGELFF. The CDR3 DNA follows: TGTGCCAGCTCACCACAGCCTAACACCGGGGAGCTGTTTTTT.

V and J are TRBV29-1 and TRBJ2-2; unclear D gene. The CDR3 has 15 amino acids. Per germline, CDR1 SQVTM and CDR2 ANQGSEA. V shed 4 bases and J shed 1 base, with 13 bases lying between them. CDR3 region: CSVASQRLNTGELFF. The CDR3, as DNA: TGCAGCGTTGCTTCTCAGAGATTGAACACCGGGGAGCTGTTTTTT.

V is TRBV30 and J is TRBJ1-1; 7 nucleotides line up with TRBD1. This CDR3 has 12 residues. In germline, CDR1 is GTSNPN, CDR2 SVGIG (reference sequence). V shed 2 bases, J shed 7 bases, and the junction held 4 bases outside the gene matches. CDR3 loop: CAWSPGTDEAFF. DNA of the CDR3: TGTGCCTGGAGTCCCGGGACAGATGAAGCTTTCTTT.

The table lists this clonotype with a count of one. This sequence joins TRBV15 and TRBJ2-1, with a tentative D call TRBD2 (6 bases). The germline gives CDR1 LNHNV, CDR2 YYDKDF (reference sequence). This CDR3 has 18 residues. Trimming stripped 1 base from V and 6 bases from J, with 22 bases between. The CDR3 DNA follows: TGTGCCACCAGCAGAGGCCCCTTGAGGGGAGAAGCGGGCAATGAGCAGTTCTTC. Protein product: CATSRGPLRGEAGNEQFF.

This chain uses TRBV7-9 with TRBJ2-3; 8 positions agree with TRBD2. The length of the CDR3 is 17 residues. Per germline, CDR1 SEHNR and CDR2 FQNEAQ (reference sequence). Unmatched junction bases numbered 10, after V lost 2 bases and J lost 3 bases. CDR3 sequence: CASSLFATSGETDTQYF. CDR3 DNA: TGTGCCAGCAGCTTATTCGCCACTAGCGGCGAAACAGATACGCAGTATTTT.

The chain combines TRBV29-1 with TRBJ2-1; D not certain. Germline V gives CDR1 SQVTM, CDR2 ANQGSEA. The CDR3 length is 11 residues. Trimming pared 4 bases from V and 6 bases from J, leaving 7 bases between. CDR3 sequence (DNA): TGCAGCGTTGTGGGCTTCAATGAGCAGTTCTTC. Protein sequence: CSVVGFNEQFF.

The chain carries TRBV27 and TRBJ1-5, with D uncertain. Germline V lookup: CDR1 MNHEY, CDR2 SMNVEV (reference sequence). The CDR3 has 14 residues. V lost 3 bases and J lost 8, with 14 bases in between. CDR3 loop: CASSFGWLREPQHF. As DNA, the CDR3 is TGTGCCAGCAGTTTTGGGTGGCTCCGGGAGCCCCAGCATTTT.

The chain couples TRBV9 to TRBJ2-1, with D perhaps TRBD1 (5 bases). The germline V gene encodes CDR1 SGDLS and CDR2 YYNGEE. The V end lost 2 bases, the J end lost 5 bases, and 14 bases lay between the germline ends. This CDR3 contains 15 residues. The CDR3 DNA reads as TGTGCCAGCAGCGTTTACTCAGGGCGAAACAATGAGCAGTTCTTC. It translates to CASSVYSGRNNEQFF.

The chain uses TRBV5-1 and TRBJ1-2, with D uncertain. The CDR3 spans 13 residues. The V and J ends lost 3 bases and 6 bases respectively, with 12 bases between them. Per germline, CDR1 SGHRS and CDR2 YFSETQ. In nucleotides, the CDR3 is TGCGCCAGCAGCTCCCAAAATCTTCATGGCTACACCTTC. This sequence encodes CASSSQNLHGYTF.

The chain has TRBV3-1 and TRBJ1-3; no reliable D call. V dropped 1 base and J dropped 6 bases, with 4 bases sitting between them. CDR3 length: 12 residues. Germline V gene data show CDR1 as LGHDT and CDR2 as YNNKEL (reference sequence). CDR3 in amino acids: CASSQGANTIYF. CDR3 in DNA: TGTGCCAGCAGCCAAGGGGCAAACACCATATATTTT. Complete variable domain (other parts from reference TRBV3-1 and TRBJ1-3): DTAVSQTPKYLVTQMGNDKSIKCEQNLGHDTMYWYKQDSKKFLKIMFSYNNKELIINETVPNRFSPKSPDKAHLNLHINSLELGDSAVYFCASSQGANTIYFGEGSWLTVV.